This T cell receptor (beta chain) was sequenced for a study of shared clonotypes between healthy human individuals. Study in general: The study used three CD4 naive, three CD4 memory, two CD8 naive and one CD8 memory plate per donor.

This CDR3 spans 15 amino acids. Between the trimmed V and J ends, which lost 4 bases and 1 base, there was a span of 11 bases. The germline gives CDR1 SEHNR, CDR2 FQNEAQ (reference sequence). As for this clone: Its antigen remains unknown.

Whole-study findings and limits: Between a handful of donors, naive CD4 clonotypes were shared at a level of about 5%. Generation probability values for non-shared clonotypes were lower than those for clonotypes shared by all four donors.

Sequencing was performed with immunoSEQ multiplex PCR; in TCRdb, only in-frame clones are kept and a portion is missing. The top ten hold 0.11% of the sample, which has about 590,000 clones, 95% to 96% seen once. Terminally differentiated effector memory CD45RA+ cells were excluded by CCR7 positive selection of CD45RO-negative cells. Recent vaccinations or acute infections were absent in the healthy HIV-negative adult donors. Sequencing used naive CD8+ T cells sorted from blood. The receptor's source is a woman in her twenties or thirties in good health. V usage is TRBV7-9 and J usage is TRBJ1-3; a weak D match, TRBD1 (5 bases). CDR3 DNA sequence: TGTGCCAGCAGCTCTACCCAGGGTTCTGGAAACACCATATATTTT. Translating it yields CASSSTQGSGNTIYF.